A single sample gave rise to the 7 T cell receptor beta chains below, sequenced in a study of graft-versus-host responses after intestinal transplantation (dated by TCRdb to 2020 to 2022). Receptors were amplified or captured by the immunoSEQ multiplex PCR assay. The table comes from immuneACCESS by way of TCRdb, which keeps in-frame sequences with V and J called. Part of the clones is missing from these tables; in studies checked, under half for an unresolved V gene and the rest for unknown reasons. This sample lists approximately 85,000 clones; 75% to 95% were detected once. 7.6% of the sample is taken by the ten largest. These TCRs are of unknown antigen specificity. The time point label corresponds to: cells obtained before transplantation from donor or recipient. The material was unstimulated CD8+ T cells sorted from spleen or lymph node cells, obtained before transplant. Receptors originate from a human donor who was the organ donor for an intestinal transplant.

The sample holds one count of this clone. This sequence joins TRBV5-1 and TRBJ2-6, with D perhaps TRBD1 (5 bases). Looked up from germline, CDR1 is SGHRS and CDR2 is YFSETQ. Deletions cut 3 bases from V and 0 bases from J, with 13 bases between. The CDR3 length is 17 residues. The CDR3 bases are TGCGCCAGCAGCTGGGCGGCGGACAACTCTGGGGCCAACGTCCTGACTTTC. It yields the protein CASSWAADNSGANVLTF. Full variable domain (remainder filled in from reference TRBV5-1 and TRBJ2-6): KAGVTQTPRYLIKTRGQQVTLSCSPISGHRSVSWYQQTPGQGLQFLFEYFSETQRNKGNFPGRFSGRQFSNSRSEMNVSTLELGDSALYLCASSWAADNSGANVLTFGAGSRLTVL.

The V and J genes are TRBV7-8 and TRBJ2-2; 11 positions match TRBD2. Per the germline V gene, CDR1 is SGHVS and CDR2 is FQNEAQ. CDR3 size: 15 residues. V lost 1 base to trimming and J lost 8 bases; unmatched junction nucleotides: 3. The CDR3 coding sequence is TGTGCCAGCAGCTTAGTAGCGGGAGGGACGGGGGAGCTGTTTTTT. This encodes CASSLVAGGTGELFF. Variable domain in full (rest from reference TRBV7-8 and TRBJ2-2): GAGVSQSPRYKVAKRGQDVALRCDPISGHVSLFWYQQALGQGPEFLTYFQNEAQLDKSGLPSDRFFAERPEGSVSTLKIQRTQQEDSAVYLCASSLVAGGTGELFFGEGSRLTVL.

This clone was counted once. The chain combines TRBV7-4 with TRBJ1-2; 8 bases are shared with TRBD1. Germline trimming cut 4 bases from V and 3 bases from J; bases unmatched to any gene: 7. Germline loops: CDR1 SGHVT, CDR2 SQSDAQ. There are 15 residues in the CDR3. The CDR3: CASSSLQGGDYGYTF. The CDR3 DNA sequence: TGTGCCAGCAGCTCGTTACAGGGGGGAGACTATGGCTACACCTTC.

V is TRBV30 and J is TRBJ2-7, with D possibly matching TRBD2 (7 bases). V was cut by 3 bases and J by 6 bases, with 18 bases left in between. The CDR3 has 14 residues. CDR1 GTSNPN and CDR2 SVGIG come from the germline V gene (reference sequence). CDR3 nucleotides: TGTGCCTGGAGGGGGGGGGCTGGCGGCACCGAGCAGTACTTC. Protein: CAWRGGAGGTEQYF. Drawing the rest from reference TRBV30 and TRBJ2-7, the complete variable domain is SQTIHQWPATLVQPVGSPLSLECTVEGTSNPNLYWYRQAAGRGLQLLFYSVGIGQISSEVPQNLSASRPQDRQFILSSKKLLLSDSGFYLCAWRGGAGGTEQYFGPGTRLTVT.

The genes are TRBV4-2 and TRBJ1-1; 8 nucleotides line up with TRBD1. V was clipped by 0 bases and J by 5 bases; unmatched bases: 11. This CDR3 has 17 residues. Germline V gene lookup returns CDR1 LGHNA and CDR2 YNFKEQ. CDR3 DNA: TGTGCCAGCAGCCAAGATCCCCAGGGGGCAGTCGCGACTGAAGCTTTCTTT. Protein product: CASSQDPQGAVATEAFF.

The CDR3 spells CASSWTGGRTEAFF. The CDR3 DNA reads as TGTGCCAGTAGTTGGACAGGGGGCAGGACTGAAGCTTTCTTT. V is TRBV19 and J is TRBJ1-1; 11 nucleotides match TRBD1. V trimming: 5 bases; J trimming: 5 bases; junction bases outside the gene matches: 4. Germline V gene sequence: CDR1 LNHDA, CDR2 SQIVND (reference sequence). CDR3 length equals 14 residues.

J is TRBJ1-4 and V is TRBV9; possible D gene TRBD1, 6 bases. CDR3 size: 15 residues. CDR1 SGDLS and CDR2 YYNGEE come from the germline V gene. Deletions cut 0 bases from V and 7 bases from J, with 13 bases between. Written as DNA, the CDR3 is TGTGCCAGCAGCGTAGGAGGGGGGCTGGGTGAAAAACTGTTTTTT. Translation gives CASSVGGGLGEKLFF.